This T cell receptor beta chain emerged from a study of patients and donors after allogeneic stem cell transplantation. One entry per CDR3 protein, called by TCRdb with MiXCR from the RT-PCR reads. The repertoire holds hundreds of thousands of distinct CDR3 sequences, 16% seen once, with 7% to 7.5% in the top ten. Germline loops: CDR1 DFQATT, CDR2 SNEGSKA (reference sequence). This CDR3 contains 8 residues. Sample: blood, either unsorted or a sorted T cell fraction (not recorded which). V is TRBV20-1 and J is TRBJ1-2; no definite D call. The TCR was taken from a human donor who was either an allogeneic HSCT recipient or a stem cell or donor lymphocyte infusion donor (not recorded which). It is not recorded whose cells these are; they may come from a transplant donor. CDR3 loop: CRPGGYTF. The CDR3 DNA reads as TGCAGACCAGGTGGCTACACCTTC.